This TCR beta chain was identified in a study of blood T cell repertoires in COVID-19. A word on this clone: The same CDR3 arises from other DNA sequences in this sample as well.

Generated by immunoSEQ multiplex PCR, the TCRdb table keeps only in-frame clones and is missing some. Altogether about 300,000 clones are present, around 90% being singletons, with the ten largest covering approximately 5.2%. The sample was PBMCs or T cells enriched from blood (not recorded which). The receptor's source is a man in his 60s who had recovered from COVID-19.

The CDR3 nucleotides are TGTGCCAGCAGTTATATACAGAACACCGGGGAGCTGTTTTTT. Its protein is CASSYIQNTGELFF. This chain uses TRBV6-5 with TRBJ2-2, with D unclear. This CDR3 spans 14 amino acids. Germline loops: CDR1 MNHEY, CDR2 SVGAGI. V was clipped by 3 bases and J by 1 base, with 6 bases between them.